This entry lists 27 T cell receptor beta chains sequenced from one sample in a study of shared clonotypes between healthy human individuals. Cells designated naive CD8 were CD45RO-negative and were positively selected for CCR7, with terminally differentiated effector memory CD45RA+ cells excluded. Generated by immunoSEQ multiplex PCR, the TCRdb table keeps only in-frame clones and is missing some. This table holds about 2.2 million clones, 80% to 95% found once. The sample comprised naive CD8+ T cells from PBMCs. The source is a man younger than 35 in good health. Some clones in this sample may be carry-over from other donors' samples.

This chain links TRBV6-6 with TRBJ2-7; TRBD1 matches at 9 bases. CDR1 is MNHNY, CDR2 SVGAGI, per germline (reference sequence). The length of the CDR3 is 14 residues. V shed 5 bases and J 5 bases; nucleotides not matched to a gene: 7. CDR3 coding DNA: TGTGCCAGCAGTCACCGGGACAGGGACCACGAGCAGTACTTC. Amino acid sequence: CASSHRDRDHEQYF.

The rearrangement links TRBV5-1 to TRBJ2-2; maybe TRBD1 (6 bases). The CDR3 contains 21 residues. Trimming took off 4 bases at V and 4 bases at J, with 32 bases between the two ends. The V gene's germline CDR1 is SGHRS and CDR2 YFSETQ. CDR3 protein: CASSPKWGQPFQPAGTGELFF. The CDR3 DNA follows: TGCGCCAGCAGCCCCAAGTGGGGACAACCCTTTCAGCCCGCGGGCACCGGGGAGCTGTTTTTT.

The genes are TRBV6-5 and TRBJ2-3; the D gene is possibly TRBD2 (6 bases). CDR1 is MNHEY, CDR2 SVGAGI, per germline. There are 14 residues in the CDR3. V was pared by 2 bases and J by 3 bases, with 9 bases between. Here the CDR3 reads CASSYELATDTQYF. CDR3 nucleotides: TGTGCCAGCAGTTACGAACTAGCTACAGATACGCAGTATTTT.

To note about this clone: The same CDR3 can be traced to other DNA sequences in this sample. This chain connects TRBV28 to TRBJ2-7; D call uncertain. The CDR3 consists of 12 residues. V gave up 4 bases and J gave up 2 bases, with 6 bases separating them. Germline values: CDR1 MDHEN, CDR2 SYDVKM. The CDR3 nucleotides read TGTGCCAGCAGTTCCCCACCCTACGAGCAGTACTTC. Amino acid sequence: CASSSPPYEQYF.

This rearrangement joins TRBV4-1 to TRBJ2-5, with D unclear. The ends were cut back, 3 bases at V and 3 bases at J, with 17 bases in the middle. Germline-derived CDR1 and CDR2 are MGHRA and YSYEKL. The CDR3 has 16 amino acids. The CDR3 is CASSQDRKPVEETQYF. CDR3 bases: TGCGCCAGCAGCCAGGACCGAAAGCCAGTGGAAGAGACCCAGTACTTC.

V is TRBV6-1 and J is TRBJ2-7; weak D call: TRBD2 (7 bases). Trimming removed 3 bases at V and 2 bases at J, with 14 bases between. Per the germline V gene, CDR1 is MNHNS and CDR2 is SASEGT. CDR3 length: 15 residues. The DNA for the CDR3 is TGTGCCAGCAGTGACCGGGGGAGGGGGGCCTACGAGCAGTACTTC. Protein sequence: CASSDRGRGAYEQYF.

The V and J genes are TRBV15 and TRBJ2-7; 8 bases align to TRBD2. There are 16 residues in the CDR3. V trimming: 4 bases; J trimming: 4 bases; junction bases outside the gene matches: 12. From germline, CDR1 is LNHNV and CDR2 YYDKDF (reference sequence). In DNA, the CDR3 is TGTGCCACCAGCACCCGGGGGCGGGGGGCGGCATACGAGCAGTACTTC. It specifies CATSTRGRGAAYEQYF.

J is TRBJ2-1 and V is TRBV27; 12 bases are shared with TRBD2. Germline-derived CDR1 and CDR2 are MNHEY and SMNVEV (reference sequence). There are 15 residues in the CDR3. V lost 7 bases and J lost 8; bases outside the gene matches: 9. The CDR3 DNA reads as TGTGCCAGCAACTGGTCTAGCGGGAGGGTCGATGAGCAGTTCTTC. Translation: CASNWSSGRVDEQFF.

About this clone itself: Other DNA sequences within the sample encode an identical CDR3. The CDR3 sequence: CSVERGTTEAFF. The CDR3 DNA is TGCAGCGTTGAGCGGGGGACCACTGAAGCTTTCTTT. The chain links TRBV29-1 to TRBJ1-1; maybe TRBD1 (5 bases). Germline-derived CDR1 and CDR2 are SQVTM and ANQGSEA. The CDR3 has 12 residues. V was cut by 3 bases and J by 4 bases, with 9 bases left in between.

As regards this clone: This CDR3 is also generated by other DNA sequences in the sample. The rearrangement uses TRBV5-1 and TRBJ1-5, with D possibly TRBD1 on 6 matching bases. The CDR3 extends over 13 amino acids. V lost 2 bases, J lost 4 bases, and 7 bases lay in between. In germline, CDR1 is SGHRS, CDR2 YFSETQ. The DNA for the CDR3 is TGCGCCAGCAGCTTAGGACAGAATCAGCCCCAGCATTTT. It codes for CASSLGQNQPQHF.

The chain links TRBV7-9 to TRBJ2-7, with D uncertain. The CDR3 is 11 amino acids. Trimming took 5 bases from V and 7 from J, leaving 9 bases between them. Germline loops: CDR1 SEHNR, CDR2 FQNEAQ (reference sequence). DNA of the CDR3: TGTGCCAGCAGCCCCCTCGAGGAGCAGTACTTC. As protein: CASSPLEEQYF.

In nucleotides, the CDR3 is TGTGCCAGCAGCTTCTCGGCGGCCTACGAGCAGTACTTC. It codes for CASSFSAAYEQYF. This rearrangement joins TRBV7-9 to TRBJ2-7; no firm D call. Trimming removed 3 bases from V and 2 bases from J, with 8 bases in between. CDR3 length: 13 amino acids. Germline CDR1 SEHNR, CDR2 FQNEAQ (reference sequence).

The J gene is TRBJ1-1, the V gene TRBV28, with unresolved D. The CDR3 consists of 16 residues. The ends were cut back, 5 bases at V and 0 bases at J, with 16 bases in the middle. Germline CDR1 reads MDHEN; CDR2 reads SYDVKM. CDR3 in DNA: TGTGCCAGCAGTCATTTCCCCTCGGCCATGAACACTGAAGCTTTCTTT. It codes for CASSHFPSAMNTEAFF.

V is TRBV5-1 and J is TRBJ2-1, with D perhaps matching TRBD1 (7 bases). Germline V lookup: CDR1 SGHRS, CDR2 YFSETQ. The CDR3 consists of 15 residues. Trimming removed 0 bases at V and 5 bases at J, with 12 bases between. CDR3 bases: TGCGCCAGCAGCTTGGAGGCAGGGGGGAACAATGAGCAGTTCTTC. Residues: CASSLEAGGNNEQFF.

V usage is TRBV9 and J usage is TRBJ2-3, with 7 bases lining up with TRBD2. Germline CDR1 SGDLS, CDR2 YYNGEE. This CDR3 has 16 residues. V shed 4 bases, J shed 5 bases, and the junction held 13 bases outside the gene matches. The CDR3 bases are TGTGCCAGCAGCCCCCTCTCGGGAGGAGTGGTAGATACGCAGTATTTT. Translating gives CASSPLSGGVVDTQYF.

V usage is TRBV7-3 and J usage is TRBJ2-7, with a possible D match to TRBD2 (7 bases). Germline CDR1 and CDR2: SGHTA and FQGTGA. The CDR3 runs to 15 residues. Trimming took off 1 base at V and 3 bases at J, with 13 bases between the two ends. The DNA for the CDR3 is TGTGCCAGCAGCTTAATAGGGGGGGAGGACTACGAGCAGTACTTC. This translates into CASSLIGGEDYEQYF.

The chain recombines TRBV27 with TRBJ2-7, with TRBD1 matching over 10 bases. V shed 8 bases and J 0 bases; nucleotides not matched to a gene: 7. Germline lookup yields CDR1 MNHEY and CDR2 SMNVEV (reference sequence). The CDR3 spans 15 residues. The CDR3 nucleotides are TGTGCCAGCTCCGAGACAGGGGGCGGCTCCTACGAGCAGTACTTC. Translation: CASSETGGGSYEQYF.

The chain employs TRBV28 and TRBJ2-6, with D tentatively TRBD2 (7 bases). The CDR3 covers 14 residues. CDR1 is MDHEN, CDR2 SYDVKM, per germline. CDR3 DNA sequence: TGTGGGGTCGTCGGGGGGCGTGGGGCCAACGTCCTGACTTTC. Its protein is CGVVGGRGANVLTF.

This clone was seen just once. This chain's CDR3 is CATSRDNDNEQFF. CDR3 nucleotide sequence: TGTGCCACCAGCAGAGATAACGACAATGAGCAGTTCTTC. The chain joins TRBV15 to TRBJ2-1; no clear D gene. Trimming cost V 0 bases and J 5 bases, with 5 bases left between them. The CDR3 loop spans 13 amino acids. The germline gives CDR1 LNHNV, CDR2 YYDKDF (reference sequence).

Notes on this clone: This specimen includes other DNA sequences encoding the same CDR3. This sequence joins TRBV13 and TRBJ2-2; TRBD2 matches at 9 bases. With 0 bases clipped from V and 2 bases from J, the junction kept 1 base outside the gene matches. CDR1 and CDR2 (germline): PRHDT, FYEKMQ (reference sequence). The CDR3 loop spans 16 amino acids. The CDR3 DNA follows: TGTGCCAGCAGCTTAGGACTAGCGGGTAACACCGGGGAGCTGTTTTTT. Translated: CASSLGLAGNTGELFF.

Only one count was recorded for this clone. The chain employs TRBV2 and TRBJ2-7, with D possibly matching TRBD1 (5 bases). The CDR3 is made up of 13 amino acids. Trimming removed 6 bases from V and 7 bases from J, with 16 bases in between. Germline V CDR1 and CDR2: SNHLY, FYNNEI. The CDR3, as DNA: TGTGCCAGCAGGGACAACCCCCGGTGGGAGCAGTACTTC. Residues: CASRDNPRWEQYF.

This chain uses TRBV7-9 with TRBJ2-2; 9 bases agree with TRBD1. The V segment lost 4 bases and the J segment 7 bases; nucleotides outside the gene matches: 10. This CDR3 is built from 16 residues. In germline, CDR1 is SEHNR, CDR2 FQNEAQ (reference sequence). CDR3 loop: CASSSNNRGRNGELFF. DNA of the CDR3: TGTGCCAGCAGCTCCAACAACAGGGGGCGGAACGGGGAGCTGTTTTTT.

V and J are TRBV25-1 and TRBJ1-4; D is perhaps TRBD1 (5 bases). Trimming took off 6 bases at V and 8 bases at J, with 16 bases between the two ends. Germline loops: CDR1 MGHDK, CDR2 SYGVNS. The CDR3 sequence is 14 residues long. The chain's CDR3 is CASSPETGYEKLFF. In DNA form, the CDR3 reads TGTGCCAGCAGCCCTGAAACAGGATACGAAAAACTGTTTTTT.

The V call is TRBV19, the J call TRBJ1-3; weak D call: TRBD1 (6 bases). Trimming cost V 5 bases and J 0 bases, with 8 bases left between them. Germline assignment: CDR1 LNHDA and CDR2 SQIVND (reference sequence). The CDR3 has 14 residues. CDR3 sequence: CASSLTGSGNTIYF. The CDR3 DNA reads as TGTGCCAGTAGTCTGACAGGCTCTGGAAACACCATATATTTT.

The count of this clone is one. This sample also contains other DNA sequences that code for the same CDR3. The chain links TRBV7-2 to TRBJ2-1, with D possibly TRBD1 on 6 matching bases. V lost 2 bases and J lost 0, with 8 bases in between. This CDR3 is 15 amino acids long. Germline-derived CDR1 and CDR2 are SGHTA and FQGNSA. The CDR3 sequence is CASSLTGSSYNEQFF. CDR3 in DNA: TGTGCCAGCAGCTTAACAGGGAGCTCCTACAATGAGCAGTTCTTC.

The chain recombines TRBV28 with TRBJ2-4, with 11 nucleotides matching TRBD2. Germline lookup yields CDR1 MDHEN and CDR2 SYDVKM. V lost 1 base, J lost 8 bases, and 13 bases stayed unmatched. The length of the CDR3 is 18 residues. Written as DNA, the CDR3 is TGTGCCAGCAGTTTATCACGGCTAGCGGGAGGCAAAATTTACATTCAGTACTTC. Translated, it gives CASSLSRLAGGKIYIQYF.

The chain employs TRBV5-6 and TRBJ1-1, with D possibly TRBD1 on 6 matching bases. V lost 4 bases to trimming and J lost 10 bases, with 17 bases between them. The CDR3 is made up of 13 amino acids. Germline V gene sequence: CDR1 SGHDT, CDR2 YYEEEE. In DNA, the CDR3 is TGTGCCAGCAGCATCGGAACTGGGGGCATAGCTTTCTTT. The encoded protein is CASSIGTGGIAFF. Supplemented by reference TRBV5-6 and TRBJ1-1, the full variable domain reads DAGVTQSPTHLIKTRGQQVTLRCSPKSGHDTVSWYQQALGQGPQFIFQYYEEEERQRGNFPDRFSGHQFPNYSSELNVNALLLGDSALYLCASSIGTGGIAFFGQGTRLTVV.